This T cell receptor (beta chain) was documented in a study of PD-1 blockade in classical Hodgkin lymphoma. Generated by immunoSEQ multiplex PCR, the TCRdb table keeps only in-frame clones and is missing some. This sample has about 50,000 clones, with around 76% found just once. Notes on the study in general: After ASCT, patients who started nivolumab under 1 year later were excluded. Patients with a complete response exhibited baseline diversity comparable to newly diagnosed patients. Possible causes of repertoire differences, disease activity or prior therapy, remain undefined. Healthy donors reportedly exceeded newly diagnosed patients in baseline TCR diversity.

The time point was: cycle 4 day 1 (C4D1), after 6 weeks of nivolumab. Each patient experienced a relapse that followed autologous stem cell transplantation, and brentuximab vedotin exposure varied. This clone was seen once. Its antigen remains unknown. Germline V gene sequence: CDR1 MGHRA, CDR2 YSYEKL. The CDR3 is 13 residues long. The ends were cut back, 0 bases at V and 7 bases at J, with 7 bases in the middle. This chain joins TRBV4-1 and TRBJ2-1, with D unclear. The receptor was derived from a human donor with classical Hodgkin lymphoma. Source: peripheral blood mononuclear cells (PBMCs), taken before the fourth cycle of nivolumab. CDR3 nucleotides: TGCGCCAGCAGCCAAGATCCGGCTAATGAGCAGTTCTTC. Its translation: CASSQDPANEQFF.